This TCR beta chain was profiled in a study of blood T cell repertoires in COVID-19 (dated by TCRdb to about 2020). At the level of the whole study: Collaborator samples came from the United States, Italy and Spain and covered acute and convalescent phases of COVID-19. Subjects who had been exposed to COVID-19, were actively infected with it, or had recovered from it provided the deeply sampled blood TCRbeta repertoires that made up the dataset. Samples were obtained from the ongoing ImmuneRACE study (first 160 participants) and from over a thousand subjects provided by 6 global collaborators. The material from the prospective study consisted of cDNA or gDNA derived from T cells, B-cell-depleted T cells, or PBMCs. Where available, HLA class I and class II types were taken from metadata supplied by the sample provider and were not determined by assay-based typing. The sample metadata nearly always contained a de-identified subject ID, COVID-19 status, age in years and sex. The repertoires were released in a freely available public database intended as a resource for research on the immune response to SARS-CoV-2. What the research found in general, with its limitations: Clinical and demographic metadata were provided uncurated, with the amount varying by source and participant.

TCRbeta CDR3 regions were amplified from genomic DNA by means of the immunoSEQ Assay, a bias-controlled multiplex PCR. Processing in the source paper ran as follows. Nucleated cell counts per sample were estimated from amplification of reference gene primers within the assay. To quantify the absolute abundance of each unique TCRbeta CDR3 rearrangement, sequence reads were collapsed and filtered. Productive Simpson clonality was computed per sample as the square root of Simpson's diversity index over productive rearrangements. Here the immuneACCESS table is served through TCRdb, limited to in-frame sequences with V and J called. Missing clones are a known gap in these copies; in checked studies unresolved V genes cover under half, and the rest lacks a known reason. The V and J calls and the clone size are those of that table, but D and trimming were determined from the DNA. This sample gives around 200,000 clones in total; 80% to 90% of them show up just once. Less than 1.5% of the sample rests with the top ten.

Each collaborating institution followed its own protocols to collect whole blood in K2EDTA tubes. For TCRbeta analysis, collaborators shipped samples in one of three forms: frozen whole blood, isolated PBMCs, or DNA extracted from either of those sample types. This clone was detected once. Its target antigen remains unknown. Per-base qualities were not stored, and no clone one base away is much larger. From V the trimming removes 5 bases and from J it removes 5 bases, while the gene matches leave 12 bases of the junction unaccounted for. Sequences SGHAT (CDR1) and FQNNGV (CDR2) are obtained from the germline V gene. The CDR3 sequence holds 16 residues, the cysteine and phenylalanine included. Only CDR3 DNA remains: 48 bases, in frame from the first base.

The sequenced sample was peripheral blood. This TCR was sampled from a man aged 25-45 years with acute or convalescent COVID-19. The V gene is TRBV11-2 and the J gene is TRBJ2-7, with TRBD1 identical over 10 junction bases. CDR3 protein: CASSRLADRGRNEQYF. In nucleotides, the sequence is TGTGCCAGCAGCCGCCTCGCGGACAGGGGGAGGAACGAGCAGTACTTC.